This TCR beta chain was sequenced during a study of beta chain features in type 1 diabetes. The CDR3 covers 18 residues. Germline trimming cut 5 bases from V and 0 bases from J; bases unmatched to any gene: 9. Germline assignment: CDR1 SEHNR and CDR2 FQNEAQ (reference sequence). Study-wide results and limits: TCRB CDR3 length was moderately but significantly reduced in all four CD4+ subsets of Type 1 diabetes patients. Insertions were fewer and deletions more numerous at VDJ junctions in type 1 diabetes patients.

Researchers reported sorting CD4+ naive, central memory, regulatory and stem cell-like memory cells via CD45RO/CCR7/CD25/CD127/CD95/CD27. The sequenced template was cDNA made from the entire isolated RNA. The study sequenced naive, central memory and regulatory T cell samples to an average of approximately 3.5 million reads. Only in-frame clones appear in the TCRdb table, and some are missing; sequencing was by immunoSEQ multiplex PCR. The sample consists of 900,000 or so clones, 15% to 20% of them appearing once. Details on this clone: The antigen remains unidentified.

The sample was naive CD4+ T cells from blood. The rearrangement joins TRBV7-9 to TRBJ2-2; 10 nucleotides agree with TRBD2. This sequence originates from a woman aged 18-29 years in good health. The CDR3, as DNA: TGTGCCAGCAGCCCCGGGACTAGCGAGATATCGAACACCGGGGAGCTGTTTTTT. Translated: CASSPGTSEISNTGELFF.